These 4 T cell receptor beta chains share one sample of origin, sequenced in a study of beta chain features in type 1 diabetes listed by TCRdb under 2018. Libraries were made using the immunoSEQ multiplex PCR assay. The High Capacity cDNA Reverse Transcription Kit was used to reverse transcribe all of the isolated RNA, meaning that expressed TCRB transcripts were what got sequenced. TCRdb retrieved this table from immuneACCESS and kept in-frame rearrangements only. Not all clones are present; in checked studies, unresolved V genes account for under half, and no reason is known for the remainder. Recorded for this sample are roughly 290,000 clones; 7.5% to 9.5% of them occurred a single time. Of the sample, approximately 0.93% is held by the ten largest clones. The material sequenced was central memory CD4+ T cells from blood. Receptor source: a woman younger than 30 in good health.

The J gene is TRBJ2-3, the V gene TRBV9, with 7 bases lining up with TRBD1. The V gene end was trimmed by 0 bases and the J gene end by 4 bases; junction bases not matched to a gene: 5. The CDR3 consists of 15 residues. Germline V gives CDR1 SGDLS, CDR2 YYNGEE. CDR3 amino acids: CASSVVQGGPDTQYF. The CDR3 DNA follows: TGTGCCAGCAGCGTAGTCCAAGGGGGCCCAGATACGCAGTATTTT.

Only a few counts were recorded for this clone. The chain carries TRBV9 and TRBJ2-2; 7 nucleotides agree with TRBD1. V shed 0 bases, J shed 4 bases, and the junction held 6 bases outside the gene matches. CDR1 is SGDLS, CDR2 YYNGEE, per germline. The CDR3 is 16 residues long. CDR3 loop: CASSVDPNRGTGELFF. In DNA form, the CDR3 reads TGTGCCAGCAGCGTAGACCCTAACAGGGGCACCGGGGAGCTGTTTTTT.

The gene calls are TRBV21-1 and TRBJ1-2. TRBV21-1 is designated a pseudogene. This CDR3 is built from 15 residues. CDR3 region: CASSKRVLTNYGYTF. The CDR3, as DNA: TGTGCCAGCAGCAAAAGGGTCCTGACTAACTATGGCTACACCTTC.

The table lists this clone with many counts. The chain uses TRBV28 and TRBJ1-3, with D tentatively TRBD1 (6 bases). Germline V gene sequence: CDR1 MDHEN, CDR2 SYDVKM. V was pared by 2 bases and J by 2 bases, with 10 bases between. The CDR3 is made up of 15 amino acids. The CDR3 DNA reads TGTGCCAGCAGTTTAGTGGGGGCGGCTGGAAACACCATATATTTT. Its translation is CASSLVGAAGNTIYF.